This TCR beta chain was retrieved from a study of cytomegalovirus exposure and HLA in healthy donors. Study results and caveats: 87-base-pair reads could not separate some V segments, including TRBV6-2 and TRBV6-3.

A multiplex PCR was run with 60 Vbeta primers and 13 Jbeta primers. The repertoire was sequenced with immunoSEQ multiplex PCR; TCRdb's copy has only in-frame clones and lacks some. The repertoire holds under 200,000 clones, with around four fifths as singletons. As for this clone: Its target is not known.

V trimming: 0 bases; J trimming: 4 bases; junction bases outside the gene matches: 2. Germline loops: CDR1 SGHNT, CDR2 YYREEE (reference sequence). This CDR3 region has 14 residues. The TCR comes from a female donor in good health and CMV-seronegative. The V call is TRBV5-4, the J call TRBJ2-5, with 8 positions matching TRBD2. The sequenced material came from PBMCs. The CDR3 reads CASSLAGGSETQYF. The CDR3 bases are TGTGCCAGCAGCTTGGCGGGGGGGTCAGAGACCCAGTACTTC.